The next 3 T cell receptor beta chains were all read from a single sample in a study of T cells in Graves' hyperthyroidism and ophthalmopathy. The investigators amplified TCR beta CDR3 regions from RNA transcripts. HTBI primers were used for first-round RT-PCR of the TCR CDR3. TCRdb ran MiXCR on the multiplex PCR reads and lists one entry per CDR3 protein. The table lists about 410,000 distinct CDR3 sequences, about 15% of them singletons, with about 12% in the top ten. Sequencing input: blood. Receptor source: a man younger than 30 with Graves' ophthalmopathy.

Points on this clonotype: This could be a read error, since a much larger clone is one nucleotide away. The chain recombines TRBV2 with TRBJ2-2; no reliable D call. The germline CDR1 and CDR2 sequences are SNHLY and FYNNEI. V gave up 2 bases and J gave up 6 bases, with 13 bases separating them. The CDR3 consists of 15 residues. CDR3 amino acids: CASSENPDGSGELFF. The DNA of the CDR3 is TGTGCCAGCAGTGAAAATCCAGATGGCTCCGGGGAGCTGTTTTTT.

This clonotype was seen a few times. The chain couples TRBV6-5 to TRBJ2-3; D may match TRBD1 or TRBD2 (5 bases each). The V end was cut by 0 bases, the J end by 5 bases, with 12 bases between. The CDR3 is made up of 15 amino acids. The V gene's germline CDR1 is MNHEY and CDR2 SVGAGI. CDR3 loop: CASSYSGMGEDTQYF. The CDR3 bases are TGTGCCAGCAGTTACTCCGGGATGGGGGAAGATACGCAGTATTTT.

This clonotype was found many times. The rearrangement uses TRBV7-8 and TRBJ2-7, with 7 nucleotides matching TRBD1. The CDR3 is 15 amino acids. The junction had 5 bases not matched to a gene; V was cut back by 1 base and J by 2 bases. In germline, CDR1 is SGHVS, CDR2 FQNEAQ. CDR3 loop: CASSLGQGVAYEQYF. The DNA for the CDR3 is TGTGCCAGCAGCTTAGGGCAGGGGGTCGCCTACGAGCAGTACTTC.